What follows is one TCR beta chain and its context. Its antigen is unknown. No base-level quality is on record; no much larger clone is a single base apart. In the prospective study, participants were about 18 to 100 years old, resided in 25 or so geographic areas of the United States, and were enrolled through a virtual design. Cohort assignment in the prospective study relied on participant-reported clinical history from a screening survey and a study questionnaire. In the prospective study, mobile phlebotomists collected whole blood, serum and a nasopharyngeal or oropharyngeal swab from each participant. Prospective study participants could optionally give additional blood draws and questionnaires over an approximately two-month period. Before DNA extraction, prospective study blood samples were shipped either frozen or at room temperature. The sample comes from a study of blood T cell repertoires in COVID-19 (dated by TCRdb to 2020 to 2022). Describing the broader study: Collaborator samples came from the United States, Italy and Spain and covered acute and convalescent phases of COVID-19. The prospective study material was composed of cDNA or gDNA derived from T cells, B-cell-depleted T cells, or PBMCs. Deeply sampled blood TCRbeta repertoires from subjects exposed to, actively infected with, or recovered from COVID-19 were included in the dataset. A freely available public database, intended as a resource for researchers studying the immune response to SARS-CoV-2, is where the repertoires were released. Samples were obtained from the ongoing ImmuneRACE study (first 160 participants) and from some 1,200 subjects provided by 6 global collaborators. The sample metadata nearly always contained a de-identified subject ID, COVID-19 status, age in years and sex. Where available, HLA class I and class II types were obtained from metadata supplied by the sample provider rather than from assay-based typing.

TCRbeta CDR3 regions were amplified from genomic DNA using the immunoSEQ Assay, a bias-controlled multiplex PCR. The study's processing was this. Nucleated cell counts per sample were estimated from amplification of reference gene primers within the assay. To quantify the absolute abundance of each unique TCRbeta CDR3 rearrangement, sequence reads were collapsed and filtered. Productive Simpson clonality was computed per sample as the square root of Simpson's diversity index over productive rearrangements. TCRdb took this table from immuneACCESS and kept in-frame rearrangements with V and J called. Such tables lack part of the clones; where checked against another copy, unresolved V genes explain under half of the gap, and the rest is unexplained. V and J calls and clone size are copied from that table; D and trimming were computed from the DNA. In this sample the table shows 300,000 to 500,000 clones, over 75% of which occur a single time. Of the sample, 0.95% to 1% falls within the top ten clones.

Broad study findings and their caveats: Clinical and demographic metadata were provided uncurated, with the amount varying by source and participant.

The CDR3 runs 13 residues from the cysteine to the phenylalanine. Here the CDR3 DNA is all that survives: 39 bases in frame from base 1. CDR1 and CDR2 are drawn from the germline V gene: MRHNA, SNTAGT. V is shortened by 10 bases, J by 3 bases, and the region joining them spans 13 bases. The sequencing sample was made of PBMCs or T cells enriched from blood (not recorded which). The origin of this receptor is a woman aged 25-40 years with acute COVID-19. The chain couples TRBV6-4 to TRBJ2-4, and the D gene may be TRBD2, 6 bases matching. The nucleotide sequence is TGTGCCATAGGGAGGCAAGGCAAAAACATTCAGTACTTC. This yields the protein CAIGRQGKNIQYF.